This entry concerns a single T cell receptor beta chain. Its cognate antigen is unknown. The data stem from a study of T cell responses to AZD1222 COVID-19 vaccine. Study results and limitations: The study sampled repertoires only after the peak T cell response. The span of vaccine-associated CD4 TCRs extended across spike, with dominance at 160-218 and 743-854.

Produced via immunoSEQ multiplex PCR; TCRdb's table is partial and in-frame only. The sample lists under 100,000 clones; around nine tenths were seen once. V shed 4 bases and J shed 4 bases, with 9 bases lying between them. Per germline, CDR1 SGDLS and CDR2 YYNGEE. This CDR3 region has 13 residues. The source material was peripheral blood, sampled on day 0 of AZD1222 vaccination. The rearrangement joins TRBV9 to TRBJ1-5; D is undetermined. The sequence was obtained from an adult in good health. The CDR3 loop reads CASSPSPNQPQHF. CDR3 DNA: TGTGCCAGCAGCCCCTCGCCGAATCAGCCCCAGCATTTT.